Sequencing of this T cell receptor beta chain was carried out in a study of cytomegalovirus exposure and HLA in healthy donors. Findings and limits, study-wide: In an earlier analysis, most TCR beta V segments were productive about 87% or about 30% of the time.

Germline lookup yields CDR1 SGHTA and CDR2 FQGNSA. V lost 6 bases, J lost 2 bases, and 4 bases stayed unmatched. This CDR3 spans 14 amino acids. Note on this clone: The antigen is unknown.

PCR primers comprised 60 Vbeta and 13 Jbeta primers. Method: immunoSEQ multiplex PCR; TCRdb's copy keeps in-frame clones and lacks some. The table shows 95,000 to 100,000 clones, with 75% occurring only once. The genes are TRBV7-2 and TRBJ2-1; 7 bases align to TRBD2. The specimen was PBMCs. The source is a man aged 45-65 years in good health and CMV-seronegative. CDR3 nucleotides: TGTGCCAGCAGGAAGCGGGAAACCTACAATGAGCAGTTCTTC. Its translation is CASRKRETYNEQFF.